These T cell receptor beta chains were read from a single sample in a study of shared clonotypes between healthy human individuals. TCRdb keeps only in-frame clones here, not all; method: immunoSEQ multiplex PCR. This table holds some 2,100,000 clones, just over 90% found once. Sequencing input: naive CD8+ T cells from PBMCs. These TCRs come from a man in his late teens or twenties in good health. Some clones in this sample may be carry-over from other donors' samples. Both conserved end residues are part of each CDR3. A D gene is named only where the DNA matches it firmly. Size values are once, few and many counts, or a class for expanded clones, and some rows have none.

length	V	J	D	size	DNA	CDR3
15	TRBV6-1	TRBJ2-7	TRBD1	-	TGTGCCAGCAGTGCCTCCCCACAGGGGGCGTACGAGCAGTACTTC	CASSASPQGAYEQYF
14	TRBV27	TRBJ2-7	-	-	TGTGCCACCGCGAGGGGGAGTAGCTCCTACGAGCAGTACTTC	CATARGSSSYEQYF
14	TRBV30	TRBJ2-5	-	-	TGTGCCTGGAGTGTACGGCAGTTCCAAGAGACCCAGTACTTC	CAWSVRQFQETQYF
15	TRBV7-8	TRBJ2-1	-	-	TGTGCCAGCAGCATAACACTAGCATACTACAATGAGCAGTTCTTC	CASSITLAYYNEQFF
14	TRBV7-2	TRBJ2-1	TRBD2	-	TGCGCCAGCAGCCAGGGACTAGCGGGAGGGGGACAGTTCTTC	CASSQGLAGGGQFF
14	TRBV11-2	TRBJ2-7	TRBD2	-	TGTGCCAGCAGTTTAGCGGGGTCCGCCTACGAGCAGTACTTC	CASSLAGSAYEQYF
13	TRBV28	TRBJ1-1	TRBD1	-	TGTGCCAGCCAAACAGGGGTTGACACTGAAGCTTTCTTT	CASQTGVDTEAFF
16	TRBV5-4	TRBJ2-7	TRBD2	once	TGTGCCAGCAGCCCGGGACTAGCGGAAAGAACCTACGAGCAGTACTTC	CASSPGLAERTYEQYF
14	TRBV4-2	TRBJ1-1	-	-	TGTGCCAGCAGCCAACCAGAATTGAACACTGAAGCTTTCTTT	CASSQPELNTEAFF
19	TRBV11-2	TRBJ2-2	TRBD2	-	TGTGCCAGCAGCATCCCCGGGACTAGCGGGAGGGTAGGGACCGGGGAGCTGTTTTTT	CASSIPGTSGRVGTGELFF
14	TRBV4-1	TRBJ1-1	-	-	TGCGCCAGCAGCCAAGTTGGGGCGGTGACCGAAGCTTTCTTT	CASSQVGAVTEAFF
19	TRBV28	TRBJ2-3	-	-	TGTGCCAGCAGTTTATTGGGGGGAAGGGCCGCCACCAGCACAGATACGCAGTATTTT	CASSLLGGRAATSTDTQYF
13	TRBV5-1	TRBJ2-7	-	-	TGCGCCAGCAGCCAGGAGCTTGCCTACGAGCAGTACTTC	CASSQELAYEQYF
13	TRBV6-1	TRBJ1-1	-	once	TGTGCCAGCAGTGAAGCGGGCTATGTCGAAGCTTTCTTT	CASSEAGYVEAFF
15	TRBV28	TRBJ2-5	-	once	TGTGCCAGCAGTTGGGCCCCGGCACAGCAAGAGACCCAGTACTTC	CASSWAPAQQETQYF
13	TRBV10-3	TRBJ1-1	-	-	TGTGCCATCAGGTTGAAGGGGAACACTGAAGCTTTCTTT	CAIRLKGNTEAFF
15	TRBV19	TRBJ2-7	-	-	TGTGCCAGTAGTATACCCGGGAGAAGTTATTACGAGCAGTACTTC	CASSIPGRSYYEQYF
11	TRBV4-3	TRBJ2-1	-	-	TGCGCCAGCAGGTGGGGGGATGAGCAGTTCTTC	CASRWGDEQFF
18	TRBV28	TRBJ1-1	TRBD1	few	TGTGCCAGCAGTTTTATGTCGGACAGGGTCGTTTTTGGCACTGAAGCTTTCTTT	CASSFMSDRVVFGTEAFF
18	TRBV27	TRBJ1-5	-	-	TGTGCCAGCAGTTTAGTGGCAGTGCGGGGCCTCAGCAATCAGCCCCAGCATTTT	CASSLVAVRGLSNQPQHF
14	TRBV4-1	TRBJ1-2	TRBD1	-	TGCGCCAGCAGCCAACAGGGGGCTTACTATGGCTACACCTTC	CASSQQGAYYGYTF
16	TRBV10-3	TRBJ2-3	TRBD2	-	TGTGCCATCAGTGAGTCAGCGGGAGGGCTCGCAGATACGCAGTATTTT	CAISESAGGLADTQYF
13	TRBV25-1	TRBJ1-2	-	once	TGTGCCAGCAGTGTCACAGGACTATATGGCTACACCTTC	CASSVTGLYGYTF
23	TRBV12-2	TRBJ2-3	-	-	TGTGCAAGTCGCTTGCAACCGGGACTAGCGGACAGTGGGGGATTTTTAATCACAGATACGCAGTATTTT	CASRLQPGLADSGGFLITDTQYF
13	TRBV5-1	TRBJ2-3	TRBD1	-	TGCGCCAGCGCTCAGGGGGGCACAGATACGCAGTATTTT	CASAQGGTDTQYF
13	TRBV6-6	TRBJ2-1	-	once	TGTGCCAGCCTAATGGGGCGTTACAATGAGCAGTTCTTC	CASLMGRYNEQFF
16	TRBV9	TRBJ2-2	-	few	TGTGCCAGCAGCGTCGTAAGGACCTCCCTGTTCGGGGAGCTGTTTTTT	CASSVVRTSLFGELFF
19	TRBV28	TRBJ2-1	-	-	TGTGCCAGCAGTTCCACCATGGAACAGGCTGCGCTCTCCTACAATGAGCAGTTCTTC	CASSSTMEQAALSYNEQFF